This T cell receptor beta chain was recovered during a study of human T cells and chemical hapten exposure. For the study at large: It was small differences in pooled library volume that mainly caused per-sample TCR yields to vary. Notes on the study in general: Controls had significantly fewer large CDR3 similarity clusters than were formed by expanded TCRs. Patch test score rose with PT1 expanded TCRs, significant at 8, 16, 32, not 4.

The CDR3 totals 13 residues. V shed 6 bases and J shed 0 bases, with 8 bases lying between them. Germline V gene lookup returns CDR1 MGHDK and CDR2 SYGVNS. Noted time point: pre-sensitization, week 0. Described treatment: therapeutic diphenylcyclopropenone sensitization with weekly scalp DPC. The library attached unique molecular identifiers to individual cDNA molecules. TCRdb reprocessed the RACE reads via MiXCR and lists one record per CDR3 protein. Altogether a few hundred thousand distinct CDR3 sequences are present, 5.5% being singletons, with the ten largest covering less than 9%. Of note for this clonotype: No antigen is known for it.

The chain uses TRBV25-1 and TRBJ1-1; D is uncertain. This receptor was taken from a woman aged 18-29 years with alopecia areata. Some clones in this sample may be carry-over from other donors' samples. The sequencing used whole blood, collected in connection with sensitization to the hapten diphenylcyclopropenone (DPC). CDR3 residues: CASRDWMNTEAFF. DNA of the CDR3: TGTGCCAGCAGAGACTGGATGAACACTGAAGCTTTCTTT.